These T cell receptor beta chains were read from a single sample in a study of cytomegalovirus exposure and HLA in healthy donors. Sequenced by immunoSEQ multiplex PCR; TCRdb stores in-frame clones only, minus some. In the table there are approximately 130,000 clones, about 77% of which are singletons. Sequencing input: PBMCs. These receptors came from a middle-aged man in good health and CMV-seronegative. Each CDR3 is given without its conserved first and last residue. The order of the fields is CDR3 length, clone size, J gene, V gene, CDR3 protein. Size is stated for part of the rows, as once, few or many counts, or as a class when the clone is expanded.

12,NA,TRBJ2-3,TRBV15,ATSSPGTADTQY
12,NA,TRBJ2-5,TRBV5-4,ASKVDRGQETQY
12,NA,TRBJ1-4,TRBV28,ASRPGTTNEKLF
12,NA,TRBJ1-5,TRBV5-8,ASSWGTGDQPQH
11,NA,TRBJ1-1,TRBV6-5,ASGGLMNTEAF
14,NA,TRBJ1-4,TRBV2,ASSPDPGTVSEKLF
13,NA,TRBJ1-4,TRBV2,ASSEKGLLNEKLF
14,few,TRBJ2-2,TRBV5-1,ASSTGQGAGTGELF
16,NA,TRBJ2-6,TRBV11-2,ASSSRLGLIPGANVLT
13,NA,TRBJ2-5,TRBV19,ASSFRQGRRETQY
12,NA,TRBJ1-2,TRBV18,ASSHDRFNYGYT
12,few,TRBJ2-5,TRBV5-4,ASSSGTVQETQY
11,NA,TRBJ2-7,TRBV29-1,SVGGTGAYEQY
10,NA,TRBJ2-2,TRBV27,ASSFYSGELF
13,NA,TRBJ2-2,TRBV18,ASSPAGSNTGELF
13,once,TRBJ2-7,TRBV7-2,ASSLVGQGAYEQY
10,NA,TRBJ2-1,TRBV2,ASTRSYNEQF
11,NA,TRBJ2-7,TRBV28,ASSSPKTYEQY
12,NA,TRBJ1-2,TRBV11-2,ASSLDTGGLSYT
11,once,TRBJ1-2,TRBV7-2,ASSTDRRYGYT
12,NA,TRBJ2-7,TRBV6-1,ASLSGRGTHEQY
15,once,TRBJ2-2,TRBV10-1,ASSDLAGGSNTGELF
9,NA,TRBJ2-7,TRBV20-1,SATLPSVQY
13,NA,TRBJ2-2,TRBV2,ASEPHGNVNGELF
13,NA,TRBJ2-7,TRBV28,ASSSPGTSVYEQY
12,NA,TRBJ1-1,TRBV28,ASSRTGMNTEAF
13,NA,TRBJ1-5,TRBV9,ASSEGARGDQPQH
13,NA,TRBJ1-5,TRBV28,ASSLWTSSNQPQH
12,NA,TRBJ2-5,TRBV5-8,ASSQTGLQETQY
12,NA,TRBJ2-5,TRBV19,ASRRFRDSETQY